Presented here are 25 T cell receptor beta chains from one specimen sequenced in a study of OX40 agonist ivuxolimab in advanced cancers. The data were produced by immunoSEQ multiplex PCR, yet TCRdb's version contains in-frame clones alone and is incomplete. This table holds about 96,000 clones, approximately 84% found once. Specimen: CD4+ or CD8+ T cells sorted from blood, collected in a trial of the OX40 agonist ivuxolimab. The receptors originated from an adult with an advanced solid tumor such as melanoma, head and neck, liver or kidney cancer.

The rearrangement joins TRBV6-5 to TRBJ2-1; 10 nucleotides line up with TRBD2. The germline gives CDR1 MNHEY, CDR2 SVGAGI. The CDR3 sequence is 15 residues long. V was pared by 6 bases and J by 7 bases, with 9 bases of the junction left unmatched. The CDR3 sequence: CASSRAGLAWNEQFF. The CDR3 nucleotides are TGTGCCAGCAGCCGCGCGGGACTAGCGTGGAATGAGCAGTTCTTC.

The rearrangement joins TRBV5-1 to TRBJ1-5; a weak D match, TRBD1 (6 bases). CDR3 length: 15 amino acids. Trimming left V 0 bases short and J 6 bases short, with 13 bases between. Germline V lookup: CDR1 SGHRS, CDR2 YFSETQ. CDR3 nucleotides: TGCGCCAGCAGCTTGGATGGGGGGCTAGGTCAGCCCCAGCATTTT. It is translated as CASSLDGGLGQPQHF.

This CDR3 is CASSEPPHQRPYEQYF. CDR3 in DNA: TGTGCCAGCAGTGAACCCCCACATCAGCGACCCTACGAGCAGTACTTC. V is TRBV25-1 and J is TRBJ2-7; unclear D gene. Germline V gives CDR1 MGHDK, CDR2 SYGVNS. V was pared by 2 bases and J by 2 bases, with 16 bases between. This CDR3 contains 16 residues.

The rearrangement uses TRBV5-4 and TRBJ1-2, with unresolved D. The V and J ends lost 4 bases and 7 bases respectively, with 14 bases between them. The CDR3 contains 13 residues. In germline, CDR1 is SGHNT, CDR2 YYREEE (reference sequence). CDR3: CASSTPDRGGYTF. The CDR3 coding sequence is TGTGCCAGCAGCACTCCTGACCGGGGTGGCTACACCTTC.

The rearrangement links TRBV7-9 to TRBJ2-7; 7 bases agree with TRBD2. CDR1 SEHNR and CDR2 FQNEAQ come from the germline V gene (reference sequence). J lost 1 base, V lost 7 bases, and 7 bases had no gene match. The CDR3 contains 14 residues. The CDR3 sequence: CASTPSGQSYEQYF. The CDR3 DNA reads TGTGCCAGCACCCCTAGCGGTCAATCCTACGAGCAGTACTTC.

A single count supports this clone. V gene TRBV5-6 combines with J gene TRBJ2-5, with D unresolved. The CDR3 contains 13 residues. Trimming removed 0 bases from V and 7 bases from J, with 10 bases in between. CDR1 is SGHDT and CDR2 is YYEEEE in the germline V gene. CDR3 nucleotides: TGTGCCAGCAGCTTGGGTTTCCCCGGGACCCAGTACTTC. Protein product: CASSLGFPGTQYF.

This clone was counted once. The chain is built from TRBV18 and TRBJ2-7, with D maybe TRBD1 (6 bases). The V gene's germline CDR1 is KGHSH and CDR2 LQKENI. CDR3 length: 16 amino acids. V was trimmed by 1 base and J by 2 bases, leaving 15 bases between them. CDR3 sequence reads: CASSPQTTGWPYEQYF. The DNA of the CDR3 is TGTGCCAGCTCACCACAGACGACAGGATGGCCCTACGAGCAGTACTTC.

The chain employs TRBV10-1 and TRBJ2-1; D might be TRBD2 (5 bases). Trimming removed 4 bases at V and 15 bases at J, with 16 bases between. This CDR3 region has 12 residues. Germline-derived CDR1 and CDR2 are WNHNN and SYGVQD (reference sequence). CDR3 region: CASSVGGPSLFF. The CDR3 nucleotides read TGCGCCAGCAGTGTTGGCGGGCCCTCGCTGTTCTTC.

The rearrangement uses TRBV21-1 and TRBJ1-1. TRBV21-1 is shown as a pseudogene. The CDR3 runs to 15 residues. CDR3 DNA sequence: TGTGCCAGCAGCAAAGAAATCGGTGTGTTCACTGAAGCTTTCTTT. It specifies CASSKEIGVFTEAFF.

This clone was recorded a few times. The CDR3 loop reads CASSQGLGSYQYF. The CDR3 coding sequence is TGTGCCAGCAGCCAAGGGCTAGGTTCCTATCAGTACTTC. The J gene is TRBJ2-7, the V gene TRBV21-1; TRBD2, the table's D call, was not compared with the DNA. TRBV21-1 is classified as a pseudogene. The CDR3 spans 13 residues.

The chain couples TRBV2 to TRBJ2-5, with D unclear. Looked up from germline, CDR1 is SNHLY and CDR2 is FYNNEI. CDR3 length equals 13 residues. Deletions cut 6 bases from V and 1 base from J, with 9 bases between. This CDR3 reads CASRAGSQETQYF. The CDR3 DNA follows: TGTGCCAGCAGAGCAGGATCCCAAGAGACCCAGTACTTC.

The rearrangement links TRBV2 to TRBJ1-3; D is uncertain. The CDR3 has 16 amino acids. Germline values: CDR1 SNHLY, CDR2 FYNNEI. Trimming stripped 8 bases from V and 0 bases from J, with 17 bases between. The CDR3: CASETPGRLSGNTIYF. The CDR3 DNA is TGTGCCAGCGAGACCCCCGGCAGACTCTCTGGAAACACCATATATTTT.

The rearrangement uses TRBV7-2 and TRBJ1-6; the match to TRBD1 covers 8 bases. Per the germline V gene, CDR1 is SGHTA and CDR2 is FQGNSA. Trimming at V came to 5 bases and at J to 6 bases, leaving 3 bases not matched to a gene. CDR3 size: 14 residues. The CDR3 nucleotides read TGTGCCAGCAGCCCGGGACAGGTTAATTCACCCCTCCACTTT. Its translation: CASSPGQVNSPLHF.

The genes are TRBV5-6 and TRBJ1-5, with D perhaps TRBD1 (5 bases). Germline V gene sequence: CDR1 SGHDT, CDR2 YYEEEE. The CDR3 totals 12 residues. Trimming shortened V by 0 bases and J by 11 bases, and 9 bases separated the two germline ends. The CDR3 sequence is CASSLGGASQHF. The CDR3 nucleotides read TGTGCCAGCAGCTTGGGCGGGGCGTCCCAGCATTTT.

This clone was observed once. The chain carries TRBV30 and TRBJ1-4; no firm D call. CDR3 length equals 14 residues. Deletions cut 2 bases from V and 7 bases from J, with 14 bases between. Germline-derived CDR1 and CDR2 are GTSNPN and SVGIG (reference sequence). The DNA of the CDR3 is TGTGCCTGGAGTCGCGGAGGATTCAGTGAAAAACTGTTTTTT. Translated, it gives CAWSRGGFSEKLFF.

This chain connects TRBV29-1 to TRBJ2-3; 7 bases align to TRBD2. Germline CDR1 SQVTM, CDR2 ANQGSEA. This CDR3 spans 12 amino acids. J lost 0 bases, V lost 7 bases, and 1 base had no gene match. Here the CDR3 DNA reads TGCAGCGCCGGGGGGAGCACAGATACGCAGTATTTT. Protein product: CSAGGSTDTQYF.

This clone has just one count. This chain connects TRBV5-6 to TRBJ2-3, with 10 bases lining up with TRBD2. V was pared by 6 bases and J by 2 bases, with 12 bases of the junction left unmatched. Germline CDR1 is SGHDT and CDR2 is YYEEEE. The CDR3 has 17 residues. CDR3 in DNA: TGTGCCAGCAACCCTCGCCTACTAGCGGGGCTCACAGATACGCAGTATTTT. Translated: CASNPRLLAGLTDTQYF.

The CDR3 sequence: CASRQGAKGYTF. CDR3 sequence (DNA): TGTGCCAGCAGACAGGGGGCGAAAGGCTACACCTTC. The chain uses TRBV6-1 and TRBJ1-2; 9 bases are a match to TRBD1. With V trimmed by 6 bases and J by 8 bases, 4 bases remained unmatched. This CDR3 has 12 amino acids. CDR1 is MNHNS and CDR2 is SASEGT in the germline V gene.

Only one count was recorded for this clone. The chain links TRBV6-6 to TRBJ2-1; 7 bases agree with TRBD2. The trim removed 8 bases at V and 8 bases at J, leaving 6 bases unmatched. Germline-derived CDR1 and CDR2 are MNHNY and SVGAGI (reference sequence). This CDR3 is 12 amino acids long. CDR3 in amino acids: CASSGLGDEQFF. The CDR3 DNA follows: TGTGCCAGCTCCGGACTAGGCGATGAGCAGTTCTTC.

The V call is TRBV19, the J call TRBJ1-6; 9 bases are a match to TRBD1. With V trimmed by 10 bases and J by 8 bases, 9 bases remained unmatched. Germline CDR1 is LNHDA and CDR2 is SQIVND (reference sequence). The CDR3 has 14 residues. CDR3 residues: CATRTGDLDSPLHF. CDR3 in DNA: TGTGCCACTCGGACAGGGGACCTGGATTCACCCCTCCACTTT.

V gene TRBV4-3 combines with J gene TRBJ2-1; 9 bases fit TRBD2. The J segment lost 7 bases and the V segment lost 0 bases, leaving 13 bases of the junction unmatched. This CDR3 is 18 amino acids long. From germline, CDR1 is LGHNA and CDR2 YSLEER. The CDR3 DNA follows: TGCGCCAGCAGCCAAGAGCCGTGGGGGCTAGCGGGGTCGAATGAGCAGTTCTTC. Translation: CASSQEPWGLAGSNEQFF.

This chain connects TRBV7-2 to TRBJ2-7, with TRBD2 matching 8 bases. The junction had 16 bases not matched to a gene; V was cut back by 5 bases and J by 4 bases. This CDR3 is built from 17 residues. The V gene's germline CDR1 is SGHTA and CDR2 FQGNSA. CDR3 sequence: CASSRGLATTLPYEQYF. The CDR3 DNA sequence: TGTGCCAGCAGCCGCGGACTAGCCACCACACTACCATACGAGCAGTACTTC.

This clone was counted only a few times. The rearrangement links TRBV7-8 to TRBJ1-2; D may be TRBD1 (5 bases). This CDR3 contains 16 residues. Deletions cut 5 bases from V and 8 bases from J, with 24 bases between. CDR1 and CDR2 (germline): SGHVS, FQNEAQ. In DNA, the CDR3 is TGTGCCAGCAGCACGCGGACAAGGCCCCAGTCTAGCGGCTACACCTTC. This sequence encodes CASSTRTRPQSSGYTF.

This chain uses TRBV7-2 with TRBJ1-5, with 8 bases lining up with TRBD1. Germline V gene data show CDR1 as SGHTA and CDR2 as FQGNSA. This CDR3 contains 15 residues. Trimming cost V 1 base and J 4 bases; bases outside gene matches: 3. The CDR3 DNA sequence: TGTGCCAGCAGCTTAGGGACAGGGCCTAATCAGCCCCAGCATTTT. Encoded protein: CASSLGTGPNQPQHF.

This chain connects TRBV5-1 to TRBJ1-1, with a tentative D call TRBD1 (5 bases). V gave up 3 bases and J gave up 1 base, with 19 bases separating them. Germline values: CDR1 SGHRS, CDR2 YFSETQ. The CDR3 has 17 amino acids. This CDR3 reads CASSSRLGQAQNTEAFF. The CDR3 DNA is TGCGCCAGCAGCTCCAGGTTGGGGCAGGCGCAGAACACTGAAGCTTTCTTT.